This T cell receptor (beta chain) was captured by sequencing in a study of cytotoxic CD8 clonotypes in ibrutinib-treated CLL. V lost 2 bases to trimming and J lost 5 bases, with 15 bases between them. Germline loops: CDR1 MDHEN, CDR2 SYDVKM. The CDR3 runs to 15 residues. Regarding this clone: As yet, its antigen is unknown.

Study-wide results and caveats: T-cell clonality at baseline went above that of age-matched healthy donors and rose and fell with circulating CD8+ T-cell counts.

The data were produced by immunoSEQ multiplex PCR, yet TCRdb's version contains in-frame clones alone and is incomplete. Of approximately 45,000 clones listed, 60% to 75% are singletons. The input for sequencing was PBMCs, taken after 12 months of ibrutinib treatment. This clonotype originated in a human donor with chronic lymphocytic leukemia. V usage is TRBV28 and J usage is TRBJ2-5, with D uncertain. The CDR3 loop reads CASSLGPGLEETQYF. The CDR3 coding sequence is TGTGCCAGCAGTTTAGGTCCGGGCCTCGAGGAGACCCAGTACTTC. Full variable domain (outside the CDR3, taken from reference TRBV28 and TRBJ2-5): DVKVTQSSRYLVKRTGEKVFLECVQDMDHENMFWYRQDPGLGLRLIYFSYDVKMKEKGDIPEGYSVSREKKERFSLILESASTNQTSMYLCASSLGPGLEETQYFGPGTRLLVL.